The TCR beta chain under discussion was sequenced for a study of T-cell reconstitution after alpha-beta-depleted transplantation in children. General observations from the study: The authors attributed T-cell counts and diversity one year after transplant mostly to newly produced T cells. Approximately two months post-transplant, alpha-beta T cells reportedly originated from several hundred expanded graft clones.

Researchers prepared the TCRbeta library using unique molecular identifiers, the study reports. TCRdb itself ran the PCR reads through MiXCR, one entry per CDR3 protein. The data contain roughly 240,000 distinct CDR3 sequences, around 7.5% of them seen just once; the ten biggest clones take up 6.3%. In this sample, this clonotype turned up many times. Its antigen is as yet unknown. With 4 bases removed from V and 4 bases from J, the gap between germline ends came to 17 bases. This CDR3 spans 15 amino acids. Germline-derived CDR1 and CDR2 are SGHRS and YFSETQ. This sequence joins TRBV5-1 and TRBJ1-1, with D possibly TRBD1 on 6 matching bases. The sample was PBMCs, mostly from graft donor cells, taken 180 days after TCRalphabeta/CD19-depleted stem cell transplant. This TCR came from a male patient between 10 and 17 years old who had a stem cell transplant for acute lymphoblastic leukemia, so the T cells may come from the graft donor. The CDR3 DNA sequence: TGCGCCAGCAGCCCTGGTGGGGGCCTGGGCACTGAAGCTTTCTTT. This gives the protein CASSPGGGLGTEAFF.